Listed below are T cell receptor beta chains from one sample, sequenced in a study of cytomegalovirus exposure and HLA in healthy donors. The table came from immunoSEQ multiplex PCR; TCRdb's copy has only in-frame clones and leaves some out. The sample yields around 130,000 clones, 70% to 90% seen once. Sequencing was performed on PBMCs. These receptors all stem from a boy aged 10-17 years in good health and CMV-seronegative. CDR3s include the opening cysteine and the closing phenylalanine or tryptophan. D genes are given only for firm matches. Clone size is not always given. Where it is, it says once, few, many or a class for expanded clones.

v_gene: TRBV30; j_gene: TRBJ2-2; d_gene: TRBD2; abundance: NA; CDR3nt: TGTGCCTGGAGCCTAGCGGGACCCACCGGGGAGCTGTTTTTT; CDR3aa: CAWSLAGPTGELFF
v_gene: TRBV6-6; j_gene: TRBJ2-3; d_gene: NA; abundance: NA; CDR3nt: TGTGCCAGCACCGAGACAGCTGGAACAGATACGCAGTATTTT; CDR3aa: CASTETAGTDTQYF
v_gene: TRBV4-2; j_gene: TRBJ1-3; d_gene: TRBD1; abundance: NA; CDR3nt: TGTGCCAGCAGCCAAGGCCGGGACAGGGGAAACACCATATATTTT; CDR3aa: CASSQGRDRGNTIYF
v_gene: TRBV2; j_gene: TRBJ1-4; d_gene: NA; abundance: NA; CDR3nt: TGTGCCAGCAGGGACCGGGACTCAAATAATGAAAAACTGTTTTTT; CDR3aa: CASRDRDSNNEKLFF
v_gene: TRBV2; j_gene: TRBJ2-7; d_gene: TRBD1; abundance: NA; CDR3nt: TGTGCCAGCAGTTTCCGGGACAGGGAAGGAAAGCAGTACTTC; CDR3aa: CASSFRDREGKQYF
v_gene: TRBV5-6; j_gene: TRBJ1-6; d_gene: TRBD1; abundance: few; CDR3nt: TGTGCCAGCACCGAACGGGCGCGACAGGGGTGGTCACCCCTCCACTTT; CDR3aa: CASTERARQGWSPLHF
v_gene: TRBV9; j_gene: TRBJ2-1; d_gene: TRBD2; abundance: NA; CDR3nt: TGTGCCAGCAGCGTGACGGGAGGGAGGGATGAGCAGTTCTTC; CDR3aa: CASSVTGGRDEQFF
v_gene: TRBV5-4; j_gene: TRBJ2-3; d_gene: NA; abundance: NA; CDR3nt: TGTGCCAGCAGTTCTCAGGGCACAGATACGCAGTATTTT; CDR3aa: CASSSQGTDTQYF
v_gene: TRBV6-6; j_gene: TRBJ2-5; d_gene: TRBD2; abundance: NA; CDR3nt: TGTGCCAGCAGTCGGACTAGCGGGTGGGAGACCCAGTACTTC; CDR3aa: CASSRTSGWETQYF
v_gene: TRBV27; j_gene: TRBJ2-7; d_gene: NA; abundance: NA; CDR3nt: TGTGCCAGCAGTATTAGCGGTGGTGTGTACGAGCAGTACTTC; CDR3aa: CASSISGGVYEQYF
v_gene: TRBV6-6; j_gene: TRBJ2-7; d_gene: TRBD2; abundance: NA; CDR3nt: TGTGCCAGCAGTCCTAGCGGGACTTCCGAGCAGTACTTC; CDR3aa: CASSPSGTSEQYF
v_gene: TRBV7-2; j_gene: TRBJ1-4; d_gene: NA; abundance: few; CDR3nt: TGTGCCAGCAGCTTAGTCCATCGCGGAAAACTGTTTTTT; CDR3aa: CASSLVHRGKLFF
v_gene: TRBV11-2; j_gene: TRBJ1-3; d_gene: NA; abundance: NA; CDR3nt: TGTGCCAGCAGCTCCTCCTCTGGAAACACCATATATTTT; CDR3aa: CASSSSSGNTIYF
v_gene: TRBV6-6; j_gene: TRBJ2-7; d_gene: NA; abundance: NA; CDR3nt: TGTGCCAGCAGTCCGGACACCTACGAGCAGTACTTC; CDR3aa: CASSPDTYEQYF
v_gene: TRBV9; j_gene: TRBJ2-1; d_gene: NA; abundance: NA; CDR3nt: TGTGCCAGCAGCGTAGTTAGCTCCTACAATGAGCAGTTCTTC; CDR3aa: CASSVVSSYNEQFF
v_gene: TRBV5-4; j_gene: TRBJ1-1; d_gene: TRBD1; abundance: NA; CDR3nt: TGTGCCAGCAGCTCCTCAGGGGGCTTGACTGAAGCTTTCTTT; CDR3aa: CASSSSGGLTEAFF
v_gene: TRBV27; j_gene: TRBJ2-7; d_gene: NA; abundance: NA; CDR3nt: TGTGCCAGCAGTTTACAAGGGGCCTCCTACGAGCAGTACTTC; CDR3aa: CASSLQGASYEQYF
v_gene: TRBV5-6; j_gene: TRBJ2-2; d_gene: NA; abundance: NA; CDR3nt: TGTGCCAGCAGCCGAACAGCGAACACCGGGGAGCTGTTTTTT; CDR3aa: CASSRTANTGELFF
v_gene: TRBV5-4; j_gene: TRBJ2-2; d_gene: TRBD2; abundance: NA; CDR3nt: TGTGCCAGCAGCGCGGCGGGGGGGCCGATCGGGGAGCTGTTTTTT; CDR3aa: CASSAAGGPIGELFF
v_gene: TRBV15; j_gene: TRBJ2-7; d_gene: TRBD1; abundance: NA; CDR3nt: TGTGCCACCAGCAAAAGACAGGGGTCAGGCGAGCAGTACTTC; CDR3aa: CATSKRQGSGEQYF
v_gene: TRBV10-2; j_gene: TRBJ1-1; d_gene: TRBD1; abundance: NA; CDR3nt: TGCGCCAGCAGCGCAAGGGGGCGGGAGGCCACTGAAGCTTTCTTT; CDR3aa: CASSARGREATEAFF
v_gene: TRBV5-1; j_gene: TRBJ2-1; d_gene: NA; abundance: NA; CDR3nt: TGCGCCAGCAGCTTGGCCCAGCGGCGGGACGCCCACAATGAGCAGTTCTTC; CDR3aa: CASSLAQRRDAHNEQFF
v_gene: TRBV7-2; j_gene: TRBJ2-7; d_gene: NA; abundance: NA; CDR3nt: TGTGCCAGCAGCTTAGGGCAGGGTAGTTCCTACGAGCAGTACTTC; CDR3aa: CASSLGQGSSYEQYF
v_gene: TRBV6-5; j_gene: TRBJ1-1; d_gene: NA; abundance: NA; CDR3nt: TGTGCCAGCAAAAGACTTAACACTGAAGCTTTCTTT; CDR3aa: CASKRLNTEAFF
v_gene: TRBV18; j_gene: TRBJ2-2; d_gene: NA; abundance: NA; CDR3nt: TGTGCCAGCTCACGGTTGGGGCCTAACACCGGGGAGCTGTTTTTT; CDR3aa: CASSRLGPNTGELFF
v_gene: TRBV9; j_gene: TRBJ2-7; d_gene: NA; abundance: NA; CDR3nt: TGTGCCAGCAGCGTAGTTGAGTCCTCCCCATCCTACGAGCAGTACTTC; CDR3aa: CASSVVESSPSYEQYF
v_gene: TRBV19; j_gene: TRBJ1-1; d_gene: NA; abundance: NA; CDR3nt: TGTGCCAGTAAGTGGGGGCAGGGATGGAACACTGAAGCTTTCTTT; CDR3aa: CASKWGQGWNTEAFF
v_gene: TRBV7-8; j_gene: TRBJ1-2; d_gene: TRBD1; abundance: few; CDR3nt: TGTGCCAGCAGCGACAGGGTGTTCTATGGCTACACCTTC; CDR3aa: CASSDRVFYGYTF
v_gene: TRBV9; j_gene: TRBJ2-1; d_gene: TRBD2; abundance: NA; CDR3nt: TGTGCCAGCAGCGTACTAGCGGCCTCCTACAATGAGCAGTTCTTC; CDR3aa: CASSVLAASYNEQFF
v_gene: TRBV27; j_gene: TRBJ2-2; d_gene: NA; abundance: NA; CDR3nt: TGTGCCAGCGCCCGAGGGAACATTTTTAACACCGGGGAGCTGTTTTTT; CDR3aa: CASARGNIFNTGELFF
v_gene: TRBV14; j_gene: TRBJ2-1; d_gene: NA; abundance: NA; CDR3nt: TGTGCCAGCAGCCAAGGGGACAATCCTGAGCAGTTCTTC; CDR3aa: CASSQGDNPEQFF
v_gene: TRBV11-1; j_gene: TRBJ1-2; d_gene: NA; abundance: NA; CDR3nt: TGTGCCAGCAGAGGAACAGGGAGTTATGGCTACACCTTC; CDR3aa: CASRGTGSYGYTF